The T cell receptor beta chain described here comes from a study of CD8 T cells in ankylosing spondylitis. Findings of the study overall: Characteristic, it appeared, of ankylosing spondylitis blood was a TCR beta motif of eight highly homologous variants.

At least ten counts were recorded for this clonotype. Antigen: not known. Each CDR3 protein gets one entry after TCRdb re-called the 5' RACE reads with MiXCR. The sample shows about 450,000 distinct CDR3 sequences, 25% to 30% of them seen only once. V shed 3 bases and J shed 8 bases, with 7 bases lying between them. The CDR3 covers 12 residues. In germline, CDR1 is SGHVS, CDR2 FNYEAQ. The TCR comes from a male donor with ankylosing spondylitis. The chain employs TRBV7-6 and TRBJ2-2, with D possibly matching TRBD1 (5 bases). Sequencing input: blood, either unsorted or a sorted T cell fraction (not recorded which). The CDR3 nucleotides are TGTGCCAGCAGCTTTAGGACAGGGGAGCTGTTTTTT. This translates into CASSFRTGELFF.